A single sample is the source of the 18 T cell receptor beta chains below, sequenced in a study of control samples from healthy donors and cancer patients. Method: immunoSEQ multiplex PCR; TCRdb's copy keeps in-frame clones and lacks some. The data show approximately 150,000 clones, roughly 91% seen once. The sequenced sample consisted of PBMCs. Receptors originate from a man aged 45 to 65 with head and neck cancer.

The rearrangement joins TRBV6-6 to TRBJ2-1, with D unresolved. This CDR3 has 16 residues. V lost 5 bases and J lost 2, with 16 bases in between. Germline V gene data show CDR1 as MNHNY and CDR2 as SVGAGI (reference sequence). CDR3 residues: CASSRSGGGTYNEQFF. In DNA form, the CDR3 reads TGTGCCAGCAGTCGTTCGGGTGGCGGTACCTACAATGAGCAGTTCTTC.

The chain carries TRBV27 and TRBJ1-2; 7 bases map to TRBD1. V gave up 6 bases and J gave up 7 bases; unmatched junction bases: 8. The germline V gene has CDR1 MNHEY and CDR2 SMNVEV (reference sequence). This CDR3 comprises 13 residues. The CDR3 sequence: CASSPGGSGGYTF. The CDR3 nucleotides are TGTGCCAGCAGCCCAGGGGGTAGCGGTGGCTACACCTTC.

The V and J genes are TRBV18 and TRBJ1-4; D is ambiguous. The CDR3 spans 12 residues. V was trimmed by 3 bases and J by 8 bases, leaving 7 bases between them. CDR1 is KGHSH, CDR2 LQKENI, per germline. The CDR3 DNA reads as TGTGCCAGCTCACCGAGCTGGGAAAAACTGTTTTTT. Protein sequence: CASSPSWEKLFF.

This chain connects TRBV2 to TRBJ2-1, with 7 bases fitting TRBD2. The CDR3 is made up of 14 amino acids. J gave up 4 bases and V 10 bases, and 10 bases lay outside the gene matches. The germline V gene has CDR1 SNHLY and CDR2 FYNNEI. The CDR3 bases are TGTGCCATCCCCAGAGCGGGGAGTTACAATGAGCAGTTCTTC. It translates to CAIPRAGSYNEQFF.

This rearrangement joins TRBV2 to TRBJ1-1; 10 bases match TRBD1. With V trimmed by 6 bases and J by 4 bases, 8 bases remained unmatched. Germline CDR1 is SNHLY and CDR2 is FYNNEI. The CDR3 consists of 15 residues. The CDR3 loop is CASSVEGQGGTEAFF. DNA for the CDR3: TGTGCCAGCAGCGTGGAAGGACAGGGGGGCACTGAAGCTTTCTTT.

The chain employs TRBV29-1 and TRBJ1-3; no clear D. Trimming pared 5 bases from V and 4 bases from J, leaving 6 bases between. The CDR3 sequence is 11 residues long. Germline V gene lookup returns CDR1 SQVTM and CDR2 ANQGSEA. CDR3 loop: CSVYVGNTIYF. CDR3 DNA: TGCAGCGTTTACGTCGGAAACACCATATATTTT.

The gene calls are TRBV6-2 or TRBV6-3 and TRBJ1-2; D remains unclear. Per germline, CDR1 MNHEY and CDR2 SVGEGT. The CDR3 sequence is 13 residues long. Trimming took off 5 bases at V and 0 bases at J, with 7 bases between the two ends. DNA of the CDR3: TGTGCCAGCAGTAGAACCTCTAACTATGGCTACACCTTC. Protein product: CASSRTSNYGYTF.

This rearrangement joins TRBV7-9 to TRBJ2-6; D call uncertain. Trimming left V 5 bases short and J 0 bases short, with 8 bases between. The CDR3 has 15 residues. Germline loops: CDR1 SEHNR, CDR2 FQNEAQ (reference sequence). The CDR3 is CASSPSLSGANVLTF. Written as DNA, the CDR3 is TGTGCCAGCAGCCCCTCACTCTCTGGGGCCAACGTCCTGACTTTC.

V and J are TRBV24-1 and TRBJ1-5; 10 bases match TRBD1. V lost 3 bases, J lost 4 bases, and 11 bases stayed unmatched. CDR3 length: 18 residues. Germline loops: CDR1 KGHDR, CDR2 SFDVKD. In DNA, the CDR3 is TGTGCCACCAGTGATGATTCCCCGGACAGGGGGAGAAATCAGCCCCAGCATTTT. Translated, it gives CATSDDSPDRGRNQPQHF.

DNA for the CDR3: TGTGCCAGCAGTGGAACAGGGGTCTATGGCTACACCTTC. Its translation: CASSGTGVYGYTF. V usage is TRBV25-1 and J usage is TRBJ1-2; 7 nucleotides agree with TRBD1. V gave up 4 bases and J gave up 4 bases; unmatched junction bases: 3. Germline V gene data show CDR1 as MGHDK and CDR2 as SYGVNS. This CDR3 has 13 residues.

The chain uses TRBV9 and TRBJ2-3, with D hard to call. Looked up from germline, CDR1 is SGDLS and CDR2 is YYNGEE. The CDR3 covers 15 residues. Trimming removed 0 bases at V and 2 bases at J, with 10 bases between. CDR3: CASSVEGGSTDTQYF. CDR3 DNA: TGTGCCAGCAGCGTAGAGGGCGGTTCCACAGATACGCAGTATTTT. Complete variable domain (other parts from reference TRBV9 and TRBJ2-3): DSGVTQTPKHLITATGQRVTLRCSPRSGDLSVYWYQQSLDQGLQFLIQYYNGEERAKGNILERFSAQQFPDLHSELNLSSLELGDSALYFCASSVEGGSTDTQYFGPGTRLTVL.

This chain's CDR3 is CASIQVVGMNTEAFF. CDR3 bases: TGTGCCAGCATTCAAGTGGTGGGTATGAACACTGAAGCTTTCTTT. This sequence joins TRBV7-6 and TRBJ1-1, with D uncertain. The CDR3 runs 15 residues. From germline, CDR1 is SGHVS and CDR2 FNYEAQ. V lost 7 bases, J lost 0 bases, and 15 bases lay in between.

The chain joins TRBV28 to TRBJ2-3; 9 bases are a match to TRBD1. Trimming cost V 5 bases and J 1 base; bases outside gene matches: 1. The germline gives CDR1 MDHEN, CDR2 SYDVKM. The CDR3 runs 14 residues. The CDR3 region has the DNA TGTGCCAGCAGTAGACAGGGGGGCACAGATACGCAGTATTTT. This encodes CASSRQGGTDTQYF.

A single count supports this clone. The V and J genes are TRBV5-1 and TRBJ2-2, with D uncertain. Trimming pared 5 bases from V and 5 bases from J, leaving 4 bases between. Germline values: CDR1 SGHRS, CDR2 YFSETQ. The CDR3 covers 11 residues. The CDR3, as DNA: TGCGCCAGCAGATGGACCGGGGAGCTGTTTTTT. Amino acids: CASRWTGELFF.

The J gene is TRBJ1-3, the V gene TRBV7-9, with TRBD1 matching 7 bases. V dropped 5 bases and J dropped 6; count of bases not matched to a gene: 13. Germline lookup yields CDR1 SEHNR and CDR2 FQNEAQ (reference sequence). The CDR3 spans 16 residues. The CDR3: CASSQTPGTAKNTIYF. The DNA of the CDR3 is TGTGCCAGCAGCCAAACCCCGGGGACAGCTAAAAACACCATATATTTT.

The gene calls are TRBV4-1 and TRBJ1-1, with 8 nucleotides matching TRBD1. The CDR3 consists of 15 residues. The junction had 7 bases not matched to a gene; V was cut back by 4 bases and J by 3 bases. Germline loops: CDR1 MGHRA, CDR2 YSYEKL. CDR3 in amino acids: CASSRTGREDTEAFF. CDR3 sequence (DNA): TGCGCCAGCAGCCGGACAGGGCGAGAAGACACTGAAGCTTTCTTT.

This clone was counted once. The rearrangement uses TRBV16 and TRBJ1-1; D is perhaps TRBD1 (6 bases). Looked up from germline, CDR1 is KGHSY and CDR2 is FQNENV. The CDR3 sequence is 14 residues long. Trimming took 5 bases from V and 4 from J, leaving 14 bases between them. CDR3 DNA: TGTGCCAGCAGCTCTACTACCAGGGGCACTGAAGCTTTCTTT. It specifies CASSSTTRGTEAFF.

V gene TRBV4-1 combines with J gene TRBJ2-5; D unclear. The J call may be incorrect, as the DNA end agrees better with TRBJ2-7. The CDR3 covers 13 residues. Germline lookup yields CDR1 MGHRA and CDR2 YSYEKL. The DNA of the CDR3 is TGCGCCAGCAGCCAAGGGCTAGGTTACGAGCAGTACTTC. This encodes CASSQGLGYEQYF.